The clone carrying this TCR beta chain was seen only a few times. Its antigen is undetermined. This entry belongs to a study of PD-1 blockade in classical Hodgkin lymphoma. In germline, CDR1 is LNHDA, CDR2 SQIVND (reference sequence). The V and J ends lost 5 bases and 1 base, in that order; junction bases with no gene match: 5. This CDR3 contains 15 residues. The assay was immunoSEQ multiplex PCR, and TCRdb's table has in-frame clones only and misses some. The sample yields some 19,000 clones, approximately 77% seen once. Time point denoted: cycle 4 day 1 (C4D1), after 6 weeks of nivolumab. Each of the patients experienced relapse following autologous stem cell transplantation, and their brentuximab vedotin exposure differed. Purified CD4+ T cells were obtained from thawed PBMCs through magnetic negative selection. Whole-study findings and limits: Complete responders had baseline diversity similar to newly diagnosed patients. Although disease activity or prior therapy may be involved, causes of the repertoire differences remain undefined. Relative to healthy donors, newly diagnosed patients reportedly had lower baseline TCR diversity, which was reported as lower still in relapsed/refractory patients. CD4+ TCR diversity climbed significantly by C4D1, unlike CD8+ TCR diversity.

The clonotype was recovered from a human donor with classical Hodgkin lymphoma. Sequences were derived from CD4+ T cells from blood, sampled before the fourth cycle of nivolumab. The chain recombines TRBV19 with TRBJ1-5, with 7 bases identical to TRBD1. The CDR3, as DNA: TGTGCCAGTAGTCGACAGGGAGGAAGCAATCAGCCCCAGCATTTT. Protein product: CASSRQGGSNQPQHF.